A single sample is the source of the 15 T cell receptor beta chains below, sequenced in a study of T cell changes during pregnancy in multiple sclerosis. Profiling relied on immunoSEQ multiplex PCR, and the TCRdb table lists in-frame clones only, not all of them. The sample contains over 65,000 clones, roughly 90% of which appear only once. The material was peripheral blood, obtained in the first trimester of pregnancy. These receptors all stem from a female donor with multiple sclerosis, enrolled in a pregnancy study.

The chain carries TRBV7-8 and TRBJ2-2; TRBD2 agrees at 11 bases. The CDR3 runs 17 residues. With V trimmed by 5 bases and J by 1 base, 6 bases remained unmatched. Germline CDR1 SGHVS, CDR2 FQNEAQ. Written as DNA, the CDR3 is TGTGCCAGCAGCAGAACCGGGACTAGCGGGAACACCGGGGAGCTGTTTTTT. Translated: CASSRTGTSGNTGELFF.

The V and J genes are TRBV2 and TRBJ2-3, with 14 nucleotides matching TRBD2. The ends lost 6 bases at V and 5 bases at J; junction bases unmatched: 4. This CDR3 is built from 15 residues. Germline-derived CDR1 and CDR2 are SNHLY and FYNNEI. CDR3 region: CASSGLAGGKDTQYF. CDR3 bases: TGTGCCAGCAGCGGACTAGCGGGAGGTAAAGATACGCAGTATTTT.

The chain uses TRBV19 and TRBJ2-1; TRBD1 agrees at 8 bases. CDR1 and CDR2 from the germline V gene are LNHDA and SQIVND (reference sequence). The CDR3 covers 15 residues. The V gene end was trimmed by 6 bases and the J gene end by 6 bases; junction bases not matched to a gene: 10. CDR3 coding DNA: TGTGCCAGTAGCCAACAGGGGGGTCTACGCAATGAGCAGTTCTTC. Protein product: CASSQQGGLRNEQFF.

This chain links TRBV5-6 with TRBJ1-4; D gene unclear. This CDR3 is 14 amino acids long. Trimming took off 4 bases at V and 8 bases at J, with 15 bases between the two ends. CDR1 and CDR2 from the germline V gene are SGHDT and YYEEEE. CDR3 amino acids: CASSRLRAREKLFF. CDR3 bases: TGTGCCAGCAGCCGGCTCCGAGCTAGGGAAAAACTGTTTTTT.

The rearrangement links TRBV7-2 to TRBJ1-4; no clear D. From germline, CDR1 is SGHTA and CDR2 FQGNSA. The length of the CDR3 is 15 residues. V dropped 4 bases and J dropped 8 bases, with 17 bases sitting between them. CDR3 sequence reads: CASSSSLKGGEKLFF. The CDR3 coding sequence is TGTGCCAGCAGCTCATCGCTGAAGGGCGGGGAAAAACTGTTTTTT.

CDR3 amino acids: CASSQTHFVSYNEQFF. As DNA, the CDR3 is TGTGCCAGCAGTCAGACTCACTTTGTCTCCTACAATGAGCAGTTCTTC. The V and J genes are TRBV7-6 and TRBJ2-1, with unresolved D. Germline loops: CDR1 SGHVS, CDR2 FNYEAQ. The V and J ends lost 6 bases and 0 bases respectively, with 15 bases between them. CDR3 length: 16 amino acids.

The chain is built from TRBV30 and TRBJ1-4, with D maybe TRBD1 (6 bases). The V and J ends lost 2 bases and 0 bases respectively, with 7 bases between them. Germline V gene data show CDR1 as GTSNPN and CDR2 as SVGIG (reference sequence). CDR3 length equals 14 residues. The CDR3: CAWSTGSTNEKLFF. The CDR3 DNA sequence: TGTGCCTGGAGTACAGGGTCAACTAATGAAAAACTGTTTTTT.

The chain is built from TRBV6-1 and TRBJ1-4; 9 nucleotides match TRBD1. The J segment lost 5 bases and the V segment lost 0 bases, leaving 4 bases of the junction unmatched. CDR1 and CDR2 (germline): MNHNS, SASEGT. The CDR3 length is 16 residues. Written as DNA, the CDR3 is TGTGCCAGCAGTGAAGCGGGAGGGACAGGGAATGAAAAACTGTTTTTT. Translating gives CASSEAGGTGNEKLFF.

The chain links TRBV30 to TRBJ1-4; TRBD1 agrees at 9 bases. The CDR3 loop spans 13 amino acids. Looked up from germline, CDR1 is GTSNPN and CDR2 is SVGIG (reference sequence). V lost 2 bases to trimming and J lost 7 bases; unmatched junction nucleotides: 2. The CDR3 nucleotides read TGTGCCTGGAGTCAGGACAGGGGTGAAAAACTGTTTTTT. It specifies CAWSQDRGEKLFF.

The V gene is TRBV27, the J gene TRBJ1-6; possible D gene TRBD1, 6 bases. The length of the CDR3 is 14 residues. Trimming removed 6 bases at V and 5 bases at J, with 11 bases between. From germline, CDR1 is MNHEY and CDR2 SMNVEV (reference sequence). The CDR3 bases are TGTGCCAGCAGCCGGGACACCAATAATTCACCCCTCCACTTT. Residues: CASSRDTNNSPLHF.

This chain uses TRBV7-2 with TRBJ2-7; D uncertain. Germline V CDR1 and CDR2: SGHTA, FQGNSA. CDR3 length: 13 residues. V gave up 5 bases and J gave up 0 bases, with 8 bases separating them. In nucleotides, the CDR3 is TGTGCCAGCAGCCCTACGGTCTCCTACGAGCAGTACTTC. Translation: CASSPTVSYEQYF.

The rearrangement joins TRBV5-1 to TRBJ2-2, with 7 bases lining up with TRBD2. CDR3 length: 15 residues. CDR1 is SGHRS, CDR2 YFSETQ, per germline. The trim removed 0 bases at V and 4 bases at J, leaving 3 bases unmatched. This CDR3 is CASSLVSGFTGELFF. CDR3 bases: TGCGCCAGCAGCTTGGTTAGCGGGTTCACCGGGGAGCTGTTTTTT.

The gene calls are TRBV6-5 and TRBJ2-2; maybe TRBD2 (6 bases). V was trimmed by 2 bases and J by 7 bases, leaving 17 bases between them. The CDR3 runs to 16 residues. From germline, CDR1 is MNHEY and CDR2 SVGAGI. This CDR3 is CASSYGGGAVHGELFF. In DNA, the CDR3 is TGTGCCAGCAGTTACGGTGGAGGGGCCGTTCACGGGGAGCTGTTTTTT.

This clone has just a few counts. The genes are TRBV5-6 and TRBJ1-1; D is unresolved. Trimming pared 0 bases from V and 2 bases from J, leaving 11 bases between. This CDR3 contains 15 residues. Germline V gene lookup returns CDR1 SGHDT and CDR2 YYEEEE. The CDR3: CASSLGFSGNTEAFF. The DNA of the CDR3 is TGTGCCAGCAGCTTGGGGTTCAGCGGCAACACTGAAGCTTTCTTT. The whole variable domain, remainder taken from reference TRBV5-6 and TRBJ1-1, is DAGVTQSPTHLIKTRGQQVTLRCSPKSGHDTVSWYQQALGQGPQFIFQYYEEEERQRGNFPDRFSGHQFPNYSSELNVNALLLGDSALYLCASSLGFSGNTEAFFGQGTRLTVV.

This chain links TRBV5-6 with TRBJ1-4; D is unresolved. V lost 0 bases and J 10 bases, leaving 10 bases between the germline ends. The length of the CDR3 is 13 residues. Germline V gene sequence: CDR1 SGHDT, CDR2 YYEEEE. CDR3 sequence reads: CASSLDSLGKLFF. Here the CDR3 DNA reads TGTGCCAGCAGCTTGGACAGTCTGGGAAAACTGTTTTTT.